These T cell receptor beta chains were read from a single sample in a study of T-cell reconstitution after alpha-beta-depleted transplantation in children. TCRdb ran MiXCR on the PCR reads and lists one entry per CDR3 protein. The sample lists about 340,000 distinct CDR3 sequences, under 13% occurring once. The input for sequencing was PBMCs from the stem cell graft donor, taken from the stem cell graft. These receptors were obtained from a human donor who donated a stem cell graft to a child with acute lymphoblastic leukemia. CDR3s include the opening cysteine and the closing phenylalanine or tryptophan. D genes are given only for firm matches. Size values are once, few and many counts, or a class for expanded clones, and some rows have none.

v_call: TRBV4-1; d_call: NA; j_call: TRBJ2-7; clone_size: NA; cdr3_nt: TGCGCCAGCAGCCAAGAACCGGGGCACTACGAGCAGTACTTC; cdr3_aa: CASSQEPGHYEQYF
v_call: TRBV4-2; d_call: TRBD1; j_call: TRBJ2-1; clone_size: few; cdr3_nt: TGTGCCAGCAGCCAAGATAGATTTGACAGGGGCTTAGGGGGCAATGAGCAGTTCTTC; cdr3_aa: CASSQDRFDRGLGGNEQFF
v_call: TRBV7-7; d_call: TRBD1; j_call: TRBJ2-7; clone_size: many; cdr3_nt: TGTGCTAGCAGCCCCAGGGGGCGCGGGTACGAGCAGTACTTC; cdr3_aa: CASSPRGRGYEQYF
v_call: TRBV12-3/TRBV12-4; d_call: TRBD1; j_call: TRBJ1-2; clone_size: few; cdr3_nt: TGTGCCAGCAGTGTCGGACAGGGGGCGCGTGGCTACACCTTC; cdr3_aa: CASSVGQGARGYTF
v_call: TRBV9; d_call: TRBD1; j_call: TRBJ2-7; clone_size: few; cdr3_nt: TGTGCCAGCAGCGTAGGGGACAGGGGGCCCGAGCAGTACTTC; cdr3_aa: CASSVGDRGPEQYF
v_call: TRBV12-3/TRBV12-4; d_call: TRBD2; j_call: TRBJ2-7; clone_size: many; cdr3_nt: TGTGCCAGCAGTTTGGGAGTAGCGGGCAACGAGCAGTACTTC; cdr3_aa: CASSLGVAGNEQYF
v_call: TRBV13; d_call: NA; j_call: TRBJ1-2; clone_size: NA; cdr3_nt: TGTGCCAGCAGCTTAGCGGGAGTTCCGGACTATGGCTACACCTTC; cdr3_aa: CASSLAGVPDYGYTF
v_call: TRBV29-1; d_call: NA; j_call: TRBJ2-1; clone_size: many; cdr3_nt: TGCAGCGTTCGGGGTCGCGGGTACAATGAGCAGTTCTTC; cdr3_aa: CSVRGRGYNEQFF
v_call: TRBV4-1; d_call: TRBD1; j_call: TRBJ1-2; clone_size: few; cdr3_nt: TGCGCCAGCAGCCACGACAGGGGGGACTATGGCTACACCTTC; cdr3_aa: CASSHDRGDYGYTF
v_call: TRBV9; d_call: NA; j_call: TRBJ1-3; clone_size: many; cdr3_nt: TGTGCCAGCAGCGTAGAGTCCGGGAACACCATATATTTT; cdr3_aa: CASSVESGNTIYF
v_call: TRBV25-1; d_call: NA; j_call: TRBJ2-2; clone_size: few; cdr3_nt: TGTGCCAGCAGAACCGGGACAAGAAACACCGGGGAGCTGTTTTTT; cdr3_aa: CASRTGTRNTGELFF
v_call: TRBV5-5; d_call: TRBD1; j_call: TRBJ2-7; clone_size: few; cdr3_nt: TGTGCCAGCAGGAGGACAGGGGACTACGAGCAGTACTTC; cdr3_aa: CASRRTGDYEQYF
v_call: TRBV3-1; d_call: TRBD2; j_call: TRBJ2-1; clone_size: NA; cdr3_nt: TGTGCCAGCAGCCAAGAGGGAGTAGCGGGAGCGGATAATGAGCAGTTCTTC; cdr3_aa: CASSQEGVAGADNEQFF
v_call: TRBV7-9; d_call: TRBD2; j_call: TRBJ2-1; clone_size: few; cdr3_nt: TGTGCCAGCAGCTCGACGGGACTAGCGGGGCACAATGAGCAGTTCTTC; cdr3_aa: CASSSTGLAGHNEQFF
v_call: TRBV5-6; d_call: NA; j_call: TRBJ2-7; clone_size: NA; cdr3_nt: TGTGCCAGCAGCGTCGGACTCGTCTACGAGCAGTACTTC; cdr3_aa: CASSVGLVYEQYF
v_call: TRBV5-1; d_call: NA; j_call: TRBJ2-7; clone_size: few; cdr3_nt: TGCGCCAGCAGCTTGGCCAGGGTTGAGGACGAGCAGTACTTC; cdr3_aa: CASSLARVEDEQYF
v_call: TRBV7-9; d_call: NA; j_call: TRBJ2-1; clone_size: few; cdr3_nt: TGTGCCAGCAGCCCCTCAGGCGGGGTCGGGGGTGAGCAGTTCTTC; cdr3_aa: CASSPSGGVGGEQFF
v_call: TRBV5-1; d_call: NA; j_call: TRBJ2-1; clone_size: few; cdr3_nt: TGCGCCAGCAGCTTGGTCCCTCTAGCGAAAAGCTCCTACAATGAGCAGTTCTTC; cdr3_aa: CASSLVPLAKSSYNEQFF
v_call: TRBV20-1; d_call: TRBD1; j_call: TRBJ1-1; clone_size: few; cdr3_nt: TGCAGTGCTAGATGGGTGACAGGGAGGACTGAAGCTTTCTTT; cdr3_aa: CSARWVTGRTEAFF
v_call: TRBV7-3; d_call: TRBD2; j_call: TRBJ2-6; clone_size: NA; cdr3_nt: TGTGCCAGCAGCTTATCGTCACTAGCGGGTTTTCTTTCTGGGGCCAACGTCCTGACTTTC; cdr3_aa: CASSLSSLAGFLSGANVLTF
v_call: TRBV4-3; d_call: TRBD2; j_call: TRBJ2-3; clone_size: few; cdr3_nt: TGCGCCAGCAGCCAAGGGACTGACAGCGGCGGGAGCGGGCAGTATTTT; cdr3_aa: CASSQGTDSGGSGQYF
v_call: TRBV9; d_call: TRBD1; j_call: TRBJ1-5; clone_size: NA; cdr3_nt: TGTGCCAGCAGCATGGGGACAGGTAATAGCAATCAGCCCCAGCATTTT; cdr3_aa: CASSMGTGNSNQPQHF
v_call: TRBV5-1; d_call: NA; j_call: TRBJ1-1; clone_size: few; cdr3_nt: TGCGCCAGCAGCCCACCTAGGGGTCGGAACACTGAAGCTTTCTTT; cdr3_aa: CASSPPRGRNTEAFF
v_call: TRBV19; d_call: NA; j_call: TRBJ2-3; clone_size: few; cdr3_nt: TGTGCCAGTAACCCCGGGGCAGACAGCACAGATACGCAGTATTTT; cdr3_aa: CASNPGADSTDTQYF
v_call: TRBV7-3; d_call: TRBD1; j_call: TRBJ2-3; clone_size: few; cdr3_nt: TGTGCCAGCAGCTCGGGACAGGGGGTCTCGGATACGCAGTATTTT; cdr3_aa: CASSSGQGVSDTQYF
v_call: TRBV12-3/TRBV12-4; d_call: NA; j_call: TRBJ1-1; clone_size: few; cdr3_nt: TGTGCCAGCAGTTTTATCATGGCAGGGCCGAACACTGAAGCTTTCTTT; cdr3_aa: CASSFIMAGPNTEAFF
v_call: TRBV27; d_call: NA; j_call: TRBJ1-3; clone_size: NA; cdr3_nt: TGTGCCAGCAGTCGCGGGTACTCTGGAAACACCATATATTTT; cdr3_aa: CASSRGYSGNTIYF
v_call: TRBV5-1; d_call: TRBD2; j_call: TRBJ2-3; clone_size: few; cdr3_nt: TGCGCCAGCAGCTTGTGGACTAGCGGGATGTCATCTCAAGGCTCGAGCACAGATACGCAGTATTTT; cdr3_aa: CASSLWTSGMSSQGSSTDTQYF
v_call: TRBV7-2; d_call: NA; j_call: TRBJ2-7; clone_size: NA; cdr3_nt: TGTGCCAGCAGCTATGTAGGTCCCACCTACGAGCAGTACTTC; cdr3_aa: CASSYVGPTYEQYF
v_call: TRBV28; d_call: NA; j_call: TRBJ2-5; clone_size: NA; cdr3_nt: TGTGCCACCTTAGGGGGGGGTAGAGAGACCCAGTACTTC; cdr3_aa: CATLGGGRETQYF
v_call: TRBV20-1; d_call: NA; j_call: TRBJ2-1; clone_size: few; cdr3_nt: TGCAGTGCTAGGGGACCGGGGGCTGGCGACAATGAGCAGTTCTTC; cdr3_aa: CSARGPGAGDNEQFF
v_call: TRBV20-1; d_call: TRBD2; j_call: TRBJ2-2; clone_size: NA; cdr3_nt: TGCAGTGCCATGAGCGGGGAGAACACCGGGGAGCTGTTTTTT; cdr3_aa: CSAMSGENTGELFF
v_call: TRBV20-1; d_call: TRBD2; j_call: TRBJ2-2; clone_size: many; cdr3_nt: TGCAGTGCTAGGGGACTAGCGGGAGACGCCGGGGAGCTGTTTTTT; cdr3_aa: CSARGLAGDAGELFF
v_call: TRBV20-1; d_call: NA; j_call: TRBJ2-5; clone_size: NA; cdr3_nt: TGCAGTGCTATGAAAGACCAAGAGACCCAGTACTTC; cdr3_aa: CSAMKDQETQYF
v_call: TRBV6-5; d_call: NA; j_call: TRBJ1-5; clone_size: many; cdr3_nt: TGTGCCAGCAGTTACCCAGGGGAGGCTCAGCCCCAGCATTTT; cdr3_aa: CASSYPGEAQPQHF
v_call: TRBV2; d_call: NA; j_call: TRBJ2-3; clone_size: NA; cdr3_nt: TGTGCCAGCAGGCTCGGGGGCGCAGATACGCAGTATTTT; cdr3_aa: CASRLGGADTQYF
v_call: TRBV7-9; d_call: TRBD2; j_call: TRBJ2-7; clone_size: NA; cdr3_nt: TGTGCCAGCAGACCATCGACTAGCGGACCCTACGAGCAGTACTTC; cdr3_aa: CASRPSTSGPYEQYF
v_call: TRBV5-1; d_call: TRBD2; j_call: TRBJ2-1; clone_size: NA; cdr3_nt: TGCGCCAGCAGCAGTGCCGGGACTACCTTTCACAATGAGCAGTTCTTC; cdr3_aa: CASSSAGTTFHNEQFF
v_call: TRBV28; d_call: NA; j_call: TRBJ2-1; clone_size: many; cdr3_nt: TGTGCCAGCAGTGGGGACTTGTACAATGAGCAGTTCTTC; cdr3_aa: CASSGDLYNEQFF
v_call: TRBV12-3/TRBV12-4; d_call: TRBD1; j_call: TRBJ2-1; clone_size: many; cdr3_nt: TGTGCCAGCAGGCAAGGACAGGGGGCATTTAATGAGCAGTTCTTC; cdr3_aa: CASRQGQGAFNEQFF
v_call: TRBV12-3/TRBV12-4; d_call: NA; j_call: TRBJ1-6; clone_size: NA; cdr3_nt: TGTGCCAGCAGTTTACGAGGGGGACCAGGACAAGACTCACCCCTCCACTTT; cdr3_aa: CASSLRGGPGQDSPLHF
v_call: TRBV7-8; d_call: NA; j_call: TRBJ2-5; clone_size: NA; cdr3_nt: TGTGCCAGCAGCTTAGGGCAGGACTCAACCCAGTACTTC; cdr3_aa: CASSLGQDSTQYF
v_call: TRBV27; d_call: TRBD2; j_call: TRBJ2-3; clone_size: NA; cdr3_nt: TGTGCCAGCAGTTCCTACTGGCTAGCGGGCACTAGCACAGATACGCAGTATTTT; cdr3_aa: CASSSYWLAGTSTDTQYF
v_call: TRBV5-1; d_call: NA; j_call: TRBJ2-3; clone_size: few; cdr3_nt: TGCGCCAGCAGCCCGTCTGAGGGAGGTAGCACAGATACGCAGTATTTT; cdr3_aa: CASSPSEGGSTDTQYF
v_call: TRBV5-1; d_call: NA; j_call: TRBJ2-3; clone_size: NA; cdr3_nt: TGCGCCAGCAGCCGTCTAGGGCCAACCGGCACAGATACGCAGTATTTT; cdr3_aa: CASSRLGPTGTDTQYF
v_call: TRBV20-1; d_call: NA; j_call: TRBJ2-7; clone_size: many; cdr3_nt: TGCAGTGCTAGAGATGGTCGAGGGACCTGGGGGTACTTC; cdr3_aa: CSARDGRGTWGYF
v_call: TRBV28; d_call: NA; j_call: TRBJ2-1; clone_size: few; cdr3_nt: TGTGCCAGTGAGACAGATAGCTCCTACAATGAGCAGTTCTTC; cdr3_aa: CASETDSSYNEQFF
v_call: TRBV5-1; d_call: TRBD1; j_call: TRBJ2-3; clone_size: few; cdr3_nt: TGCGCCAGCAGCCTTAGGACAGGGTGGGATACGCAGTATTTT; cdr3_aa: CASSLRTGWDTQYF
v_call: TRBV4-2; d_call: NA; j_call: TRBJ2-4; clone_size: NA; cdr3_nt: TGTGCCAGCAGCTTCCGAGAACTCCCGGTCAGCGACATTCAGTACTTC; cdr3_aa: CASSFRELPVSDIQYF
v_call: TRBV27; d_call: TRBD2; j_call: TRBJ2-7; clone_size: NA; cdr3_nt: TGTGCCAGCAGTAGACAGGGAACTAGCGGGACTTACGAGCAGTACTTC; cdr3_aa: CASSRQGTSGTYEQYF
v_call: TRBV29-1; d_call: TRBD2; j_call: TRBJ2-1; clone_size: few; cdr3_nt: TGCAGCGTTGAGGGCGGGAGCGTCAATGAGCAGTTCTTC; cdr3_aa: CSVEGGSVNEQFF
v_call: TRBV24-1; d_call: TRBD1; j_call: TRBJ2-5; clone_size: few; cdr3_nt: TGTGCCACCAGTGAGAAGGGGGCAGGGGAGACCCAGTACTTC; cdr3_aa: CATSEKGAGETQYF